This T cell receptor (beta chain) was sequenced in a study of cytotoxic CD8 clonotypes in ibrutinib-treated CLL. Overall study findings and caveats: Before falling back toward baseline at progression, clonality had risen at the time of ibrutinib response. Clonotypes that were public were uncommon, and they contracted or stayed stable on treatment.

This CDR3 is built from 15 residues. Germline V CDR1 and CDR2: SGHTS, YDEGEE. V dropped 7 bases and J dropped 3; count of bases not matched to a gene: 10. Comment on this clone: What it recognizes is unknown.

Clones were sequenced by immunoSEQ multiplex PCR, and TCRdb holds only the in-frame ones, with some missing. Of some 310,000 clones in the sample, about 77% are singletons; the top ten hold over 5%. This TCR was sampled from a human donor with chronic lymphocytic leukemia. The source was PBMCs, collected before ibrutinib treatment. This chain links TRBV5-8 with TRBJ1-5; TRBD1 agrees at 7 bases. CDR3 coding DNA: TGTGCCAGCGGGGGACCGACAGGGATCAATCAGCCCCAGCATTTT. This gives the protein CASGGPTGINQPQHF.